This is a list of T cell receptor beta chains from one sample in a study of blood T cells in healthy people across ages. TCRdb fed the 5' RACE reads into MiXCR, producing one record per CDR3 protein. The data hold some 790,000 distinct CDR3 sequences, with under 30% observed a single time. Sequenced: blood. The receptors shown here come from a woman of 80 years or more in good health. CDR3s include the opening cysteine and the closing phenylalanine or tryptophan. The D gene is left open where the match is weak. Rows give clone size only sometimes, using once, few, many, or a class for an expanded clone.

CATSDWLGTGTHEQFF,TGTGCCACCAGTGATTGGCTTGGGACAGGGACCCATGAGCAGTTCTTC,TRBD1,NA,TRBJ2-1,TRBV24-1
CASSPVGNHRNTEAFF,TGTGCCAGCAGCCCCGTAGGGAACCATAGGAACACTGAAGCTTTCTTT,NA,many,TRBJ1-1,TRBV7-2
CASSFPGQGASKTSLDTQYF,TGTGCCAGCAGTTTTCCGGGACAGGGGGCCTCAAAGACTAGCCTGGATACGCAGTATTTT,TRBD1,many,TRBJ2-3,TRBV6-5
CSAREEGTSYGYTF,TGCAGTGCTAGAGAGGAAGGGACCAGCTATGGCTACACCTTC,NA,NA,TRBJ1-2,TRBV20-1
CASSLSGSLQPQHF,TGTGCCAGCAGCTTGTCCGGGAGCCTTCAGCCCCAGCATTTT,NA,many,TRBJ1-5,TRBV5-6
CASSLRGLAGGRASTDTQYF,TGTGCCAGCAGTTTACGGGGACTAGCGGGGGGTCGTGCGAGCACAGATACGCAGTATTTT,TRBD2,NA,TRBJ2-3,TRBV12-3/TRBV12-4
CASSSNPGAWQPQHF,TGTGCCAGCAGCTCCAACCCGGGGGCTTGGCAGCCCCAGCATTTT,NA,many,TRBJ1-5,TRBV7-2
CASSPERQSGYNSPLHF,TGCGCCAGCAGCCCTGAACGACAGTCGGGTTATAATTCACCCCTCCACTTT,NA,many,TRBJ1-6,TRBV5-1
CASTIDRQTASYEQYF,TGTGCCAGCACCATCGACCGTCAGACAGCCTCCTACGAGCAGTACTTC,NA,many,TRBJ2-7,TRBV27
CASRIMSGSDEQFF,TGTGCCAGCAGAATAATGTCAGGGAGCGATGAGCAGTTCTTC,NA,many,TRBJ2-1,TRBV7-9
CASSQVSGGGKNIQYF,TGCGCCAGCAGCCAAGTGAGCGGGGGTGGCAAAAACATTCAGTACTTC,TRBD2,many,TRBJ2-4,TRBV4-3
CASSEEGRGSGGQTQYF,TGCGCCAGCAGCGAGGAGGGAAGGGGATCGGGGGGACAGACCCAGTACTTC,TRBD2,many,TRBJ2-5,TRBV4-1
CASSYGGRYSPLHF,TGTGCCAGCAGCTATGGGGGCAGATATTCACCCCTCCACTTT,NA,NA,TRBJ1-6,TRBV14
CASSPRPRQGLLTNYGYTF,TGTGCCAGCAGCCCGAGGCCTCGGCAGGGCCTTTTAACTAACTATGGCTACACCTTC,NA,few,TRBJ1-2,TRBV3-1
CSAVAGQETQYF,TGCAGTGCCGTAGCGGGACAAGAGACCCAGTACTTC,TRBD2,many,TRBJ2-5,TRBV20-1
CASSLRTGGWDTQYF,TGTGCCAGCAGCCTCCGGACAGGGGGCTGGGATACGCAGTATTTT,TRBD1,NA,TRBJ2-3,TRBV7-3
CSARDVGAGNQPQHF,TGCAGTGCTAGAGATGTGGGGGCGGGCAATCAGCCCCAGCATTTT,NA,NA,TRBJ1-5,TRBV20-1
CASSPLADNTGELFF,TGTGCCAGCAGTCCACTAGCGGATAACACCGGGGAGCTGTTTTTT,TRBD2,NA,TRBJ2-2,TRBV12-3/TRBV12-4
CAASDSTGNNHYNEQFF,TGTGCCGCCAGTGACTCGACAGGGAACAACCACTACAATGAGCAGTTCTTC,TRBD1,NA,TRBJ2-1,TRBV24-1
CASSLGGGEGYEQYF,TGTGCCAGCAGCTTAGGAGGGGGCGAGGGCTACGAGCAGTACTTC,NA,NA,TRBJ2-7,TRBV7-3
CASSVGPRFGANVLTF,TGTGCCAGCAGCGTAGGTCCCCGATTTGGGGCCAACGTCCTGACTTTC,NA,many,TRBJ2-6,TRBV9
CATSTKRETQYF,TGTGCCACCAGTACGAAGAGAGAGACCCAGTACTTC,NA,NA,TRBJ2-5,TRBV24-1
CASSLLQGIFNNEQFF,TGTGCCAGCAGCCTTTTACAGGGAATTTTTAACAATGAGCAGTTCTTC,NA,many,TRBJ2-1,TRBV14
CASNRGGGTEAFF,TGTGCCAGCAACCGGGGGGGGGGTACTGAAGCTTTCTTT,NA,NA,TRBJ1-1,TRBV7-2
CASSQDRGRGGLQETQYF,TGTGCCAGCAGCCAAGATAGGGGCCGGGGGGGCCTCCAAGAGACCCAGTACTTC,TRBD2,many,TRBJ2-5,TRBV3-1
CASSPPQTGGPLGYTF,TGTGCCAGCTCGCCCCCTCAGACAGGGGGTCCCCTCGGCTACACCTTC,TRBD1,NA,TRBJ1-2,TRBV18
CASSSGLAGASGDTQYF,TGTGCCAGCAGCTCTGGACTAGCGGGGGCCTCCGGAGATACGCAGTATTTT,TRBD2,NA,TRBJ2-3,TRBV7-6
CASSFRGAGGRETQYF,TGTGCCAGCAGCTTTAGGGGGGCAGGGGGCCGGGAGACCCAGTACTTC,TRBD1,NA,TRBJ2-5,TRBV7-2
CSVARGGGEYNEQFF,TGCAGCGTTGCCCGGGGCGGGGGAGAATACAATGAGCAGTTCTTC,TRBD2,NA,TRBJ2-1,TRBV29-1
CASSLSAAGTGGTDTQYF,TGTGCCAGCAGTTTGTCCGCCGCCGGGACAGGTGGCACAGATACGCAGTATTTT,TRBD1,many,TRBJ2-3,TRBV28
CASTTEVGGEAFF,TGTGCCAGCACCACCGAAGTAGGGGGTGAAGCTTTCTTT,NA,NA,TRBJ1-1,TRBV7-9
CSAGGHSTDTQYF,TGCAGCGCCGGGGGACACAGCACAGATACGCAGTATTTT,NA,many,TRBJ2-3,TRBV29-1
CASTLAGTDYGYTF,TGTGCCAGCACGCTCGCCGGGACTGACTATGGCTACACCTTC,NA,NA,TRBJ1-2,TRBV5-6
CASSPRSGATNTGELFF,TGTGCCAGCAGTCCCCGATCGGGGGCGACGAACACCGGGGAGCTGTTTTTT,NA,NA,TRBJ2-2,TRBV6-6
CASSEALSSGAKNIQYF,TGTGCCAGCAGTGAAGCGCTTAGTAGCGGAGCCAAAAACATTCAGTACTTC,NA,many,TRBJ2-4,TRBV2
CASRTTPYSGGGYTF,TGTGCCAGCAGGACCACCCCTTACTCCGGTGGTGGCTACACCTTC,NA,NA,TRBJ1-2,TRBV6-2/TRBV6-3
CASSIRQLYEQYF,TGTGCCAGCAGTATCAGACAGCTCTACGAGCAGTACTTC,NA,many,TRBJ2-7,TRBV6-6
CATSDPKGYQETQYF,TGTGCCACCAGTGACCCCAAGGGGTACCAAGAGACCCAGTACTTC,NA,many,TRBJ2-5,TRBV24-1
CASSLATSAETQYF,TGTGCCAGCAGCTTAGCCACTAGCGCAGAGACCCAGTACTTC,TRBD2,many,TRBJ2-5,TRBV7-2
CASSLEYRDSSYNEQFF,TGTGCCAGCAGCTTAGAATACAGGGACAGCTCCTACAATGAGCAGTTCTTC,TRBD1,many,TRBJ2-1,TRBV7-2
CASGQVGDRGLGGYTF,TGTGCCAGCGGCCAAGTCGGGGACAGGGGGCTTGGTGGCTACACCTTC,TRBD1,NA,TRBJ1-2,TRBV4-2
CSARVFQAINSPLHF,TGCAGTGCTAGGGTTTTTCAGGCGATAAATTCACCCCTCCACTTT,NA,NA,TRBJ1-6,TRBV20-1
CASSTPDGLSYEQYF,TGTGCCAGCAGTACCCCCGACGGACTCTCCTACGAGCAGTACTTC,NA,many,TRBJ2-7,TRBV6-2/TRBV6-3
CASSSQAVNTEAFF,TGTGCCAGCAGTTCACAGGCGGTGAACACTGAAGCTTTCTTT,NA,many,TRBJ1-1,TRBV12-3/TRBV12-4
CSARDREGAKQFF,TGCAGTGCTAGAGATCGCGAGGGGGCGAAGCAGTTCTTC,TRBD1,many,TRBJ2-1,TRBV20-1
CSAKYNNEQFF,TGCAGTGCTAAGTACAACAATGAGCAGTTCTTC,NA,many,TRBJ2-1,TRBV20-1
CASRRDREPLSNQPQHF,TGTGCCAGCAGAAGGGACAGGGAACCCCTTAGCAATCAGCCCCAGCATTTT,TRBD1,NA,TRBJ1-5,TRBV6-1
CASRIQGADTEAFF,TGTGCCAGCAGGATACAGGGGGCGGACACTGAAGCTTTCTTT,TRBD1,NA,TRBJ1-1,TRBV6-6
CASSSSTGTNYGYTF,TGTGCCAGCAGTTCATCGACAGGGACTAACTATGGCTACACCTTC,TRBD1,many,TRBJ1-2,TRBV27
CSAPQRGGNTGELFF,TGCAGTGCTCCTCAAAGGGGTGGGAACACCGGGGAGCTGTTTTTT,NA,few,TRBJ2-2,TRBV20-1
CASSLEDTGNTIYF,TGTGCCAGCAGCTTAGAGGACACTGGAAACACCATATATTTT,NA,few,TRBJ1-3,TRBV11-2
CASSRALSEPNEQFF,TGTGCCAGCAGTAGGGCCTTATCGGAGCCTAATGAGCAGTTCTTC,NA,NA,TRBJ2-1,TRBV27
CASSKSGGLETQYF,TGTGCCAGCAGTAAGAGCGGGGGCCTGGAGACCCAGTACTTC,TRBD2,many,TRBJ2-5,TRBV6-6
CSARDPTENTEAFF,TGCAGTGCTAGAGACCCGACAGAGAACACTGAAGCTTTCTTT,NA,NA,TRBJ1-1,TRBV20-1
CASSLVWGGKEIQYF,TGTGCCAGCAGCTTAGTCTGGGGGGGGAAGGAGATCCAGTACTTC,TRBD2,few,TRBJ2-5,TRBV7-2